A single sample is the source of the 31 T cell receptor beta chains below, sequenced in a study of breast tumors, draining lymph nodes, adjacent tissues. TCRdb itself ran the multiplex PCR reads through MiXCR, one entry per CDR3 protein. The sample contains approximately 100,000 distinct CDR3 sequences, less than 40% of which appear only once. Breast cancer patients provided tissue from their axillary draining lymph nodes. The source material was axillary lymph node tissue. These receptors came from a female donor with breast cancer. Some clones in this sample may be carry-over from other donors' samples.

V usage is TRBV5-1 and J usage is TRBJ2-2, with 9 positions matching TRBD1. The CDR3 is 16 amino acids. Germline V gene sequence: CDR1 SGHRS, CDR2 YFSETQ. V lost 2 bases, J lost 4 bases, and 6 bases stayed unmatched. CDR3 region: CASSLGDRVSTGELFF. The CDR3 region has the DNA TGCGCCAGCAGCTTAGGGGACAGGGTAAGCACCGGGGAGCTGTTTTTT.

In the case of this clonotype: The conserved phenylalanine or tryptophan is not found at the CDR3 terminus, so this likely reflects a read error. This chain links TRBV7-2 with TRBJ1-5; no reliable D call. Germline V gene lookup returns CDR1 SGHTA and CDR2 FQGNSA. This CDR3 is 14 amino acids long. V was clipped by 4 bases and J by 0 bases, with 7 bases between them. The CDR3 is CASSYWGSNQPQHH. The CDR3 DNA reads TGTGCCAGCAGCTATTGGGGTAGCAATCAGCCCCAGCATCAT.

This clonotype has ten or more counts. A read error may explain this, as a much larger clone is one base away. V gene TRBV20-1 combines with J gene TRBJ1-2; 7 bases align to TRBD1. Trimming took 1 base from V and 4 from J; bases not matched to a gene: 9. Germline V gene lookup returns CDR1 DFQATT and CDR2 SNEGSKA (reference sequence). The CDR3 contains 15 residues. The CDR3: CSARVQEGAAYGYTF. DNA for the CDR3: TGCAGTGCTAGAGTTCAGGAGGGGGCGGCCTATGGCTACACCTTC.

This clonotype was recorded many times. The CDR3 DNA is TGTGCCAGTAGTATAAGGCACCATAGCAATCAGCCCCAGCATTTT. Residues: CASSIRHHSNQPQHF. The chain carries TRBV19 and TRBJ1-5; D unresolved. CDR3 size: 15 residues. V dropped 2 bases and J dropped 0 bases, with 8 bases sitting between them. Looked up from germline, CDR1 is LNHDA and CDR2 is SQIVND (reference sequence).

This clonotype was counted at least ten times. The chain uses TRBV11-3 and TRBJ2-5; D assignment may be TRBD1 or TRBD2 (7 bases each). Trimming removed 5 bases at V and 5 bases at J, with 18 bases between. The CDR3 loop spans 15 amino acids. Germline CDR1 reads SGHNT; CDR2 reads YENEEA. Written as DNA, the CDR3 is TGTGCCAGCAGCCCTCAGGGGGGGCCCGGGGAGACCCAGTACTTC. Its translation is CASSPQGGPGETQYF.

To note about this clonotype: The CDR3 ends on some other residue instead of the conserved phenylalanine or tryptophan, so this is likely a read error. The J gene is TRBJ1-1, the V gene TRBV5-6; TRBD1 matches at 8 bases. Germline CDR1 is SGHDT and CDR2 is YYEEEE. V was pared by 1 base and J by 3 bases, with 5 bases of the junction left unmatched. The CDR3 is made up of 15 amino acids. CDR3 amino acids: CASSLWGRGHTEAFL. DNA for the CDR3: TGTGCCAGCAGCTTGTGGGGCAGGGGGCACACTGAAGCTTTCTTG.

This clonotype was seen only once. The chain couples TRBV3-1 to TRBJ1-4, with D unclear. Germline V gene lookup returns CDR1 LGHDT and CDR2 YNNKEL (reference sequence). The CDR3 totals 9 residues. V was shortened by 4 bases and J by 13 bases, with 4 bases between the two germline ends. CDR3 sequence reads: CASSPTLFF. The CDR3 DNA reads as TGTGCCAGCAGCCCAACACTGTTTTTT.

The rearrangement uses TRBV6-1 and TRBJ1-6; D unresolved. CDR3 length equals 15 residues. Germline CDR1 MNHNS, CDR2 SASEGT. Trimming left V 3 bases short and J 0 bases short, with 6 bases between. CDR3: CASSEKSSYNSPLHF. For the CDR3, the DNA is TGTGCCAGCAGTGAGAAAAGCTCCTATAATTCACCCCTCCACTTT.

This clonotype was seen only once. This chain uses TRBV29-1 with TRBJ2-3, with D uncertain. Germline values: CDR1 SQVTM, CDR2 ANQGSEA. This CDR3 comprises 13 residues. Trimming took 8 bases from V and 0 from J, leaving 12 bases between them. CDR3 in amino acids: CSILEASTDTQYF. CDR3 in DNA: TGCAGCATCCTGGAAGCTAGCACAGATACGCAGTATTTT.

This clonotype was observed a few times. A much larger clonotype is one base distant, so this may be a read error. V and J are TRBV20-1 and TRBJ1-5; D uncertain. From germline, CDR1 is DFQATT and CDR2 SNEGSKA (reference sequence). This CDR3 has 20 residues. The V gene lost 4 bases and the J gene lost 0 bases, with 28 bases spanning the gap. CDR3 in amino acids: CSAKLPRITAGSYSNQPQHF. The CDR3 DNA follows: TGCAGTGCTAAGTTACCTAGAATAACAGCGGGCTCATATAGCAATCAGCCCCAGCATTTT.

In this sample, this clonotype turned up many times. This chain joins TRBV20-1 and TRBJ2-5; maybe TRBD1 (7 bases). From germline, CDR1 is DFQATT and CDR2 SNEGSKA (reference sequence). The CDR3 loop spans 16 amino acids. Trimming removed 0 bases from V and 4 bases from J, with 18 bases in between. The CDR3 bases are TGCAGTGCTAGAGACTGGAGGGGGCGGTTCGGAGAGACCCAGTACTTC. The encoded protein is CSARDWRGRFGETQYF.

The table lists this clonotype with many counts. The chain links TRBV28 to TRBJ1-5; D is unclear. The CDR3 extends over 11 amino acids. Germline V gene lookup returns CDR1 MDHEN and CDR2 SYDVKM. Trimming left V 6 bases short and J 3 bases short, with 3 bases between. The CDR3 DNA follows: TGTGCCAGCAGCTTCAATCAGCCCCAGCATTTT. Protein sequence: CASSFNQPQHF. The entire variable domain, with the rest obtained from reference TRBV28 and TRBJ1-5, is as follows: DVKVTQSSRYLVKRTGEKVFLECVQDMDHENMFWYRQDPGLGLRLIYFSYDVKMKEKGDIPEGYSVSREKKERFSLILESASTNQTSMYLCASSFNQPQHFGDGTRLSIL.

This clonotype was counted only a few times. This chain connects TRBV28 to TRBJ2-1; 10 bases agree with TRBD1. The ends lost 0 bases at V and 4 bases at J; junction bases unmatched: 3. Germline V gene lookup returns CDR1 MDHEN and CDR2 SYDVKM. This CDR3 is built from 16 residues. For the CDR3, the DNA is TGTGCCAGCAGTTTATGGGGACAGGGGCAATACAATGAGCAGTTCTTC. It yields the protein CASSLWGQGQYNEQFF.

In its sample, this clonotype was seen many times. This chain uses TRBV20-1 with TRBJ1-5; TRBD1 is a possible D gene (5 bases). Germline loops: CDR1 DFQATT, CDR2 SNEGSKA (reference sequence). The CDR3 is made up of 19 amino acids. Between the trimmed V and J ends, which lost 0 bases and 0 bases, there was a span of 21 bases. The CDR3 nucleotides are TGCAGTGCTAGAGATGCAGGGATCAAGATACTTTATAGCAATCAGCCCCAGCATTTT. This encodes CSARDAGIKILYSNQPQHF.

This clonotype has at least ten counts. The CDR3 bases are TGTGCCAGCAGCCCTCCAAGGTCCTACGAGCAGTACTTC. Encoded protein: CASSPPRSYEQYF. This chain uses TRBV5-8 with TRBJ2-7; D is uncertain. This CDR3 spans 13 amino acids. CDR1 is SGHTS, CDR2 YDEGEE, per germline. The ends were cut back, 4 bases at V and 1 base at J, with 9 bases in the middle. The complete variable domain, with remaining parts taken from reference TRBV5-8 and TRBJ2-7, reads EAGVTQSPTHLIKTRGQQATLRCSPISGHTSVYWYQQALGLGLQFLLWYDEGEERNRGNFPPRFSGRQFPNYSSELNVNALELEDSALYLCASSPPRSYEQYFGPGTRLTVT.

This clonotype showed up many times. This sequence may be a read error, since a much larger clone differs from it by one base. The rearrangement uses TRBV4-1 and TRBJ1-4; D remains unclear. Germline CDR1 reads MGHRA; CDR2 reads YSYEKL. CDR3 length: 14 amino acids. In DNA, the CDR3 is TGCGCCAGCAGCCACACCACAATCGACGAAAGACTGTTTTTT. It is translated as CASSHTTIDERLFF.

This clonotype was seen repeatedly, ten times or more. The chain uses TRBV6-5 and TRBJ2-7; tentatively, D is TRBD2 (5 bases). Germline V gives CDR1 MNHEY, CDR2 SVGAGI. V was trimmed by 7 bases and J by 12 bases, leaving 19 bases between them. There are 12 residues in the CDR3. The CDR3 here is CASNPTSLWRYF. CDR3 DNA: TGTGCCAGCAATCCCACTAGTTTGTGGCGGTACTTC.

Notes on this clonotype: A much larger clone lies one base from this, so it may be a read error. Because the CDR3 is missing its conserved closing phenylalanine or tryptophan, this is likely a read error. This chain links TRBV9 with TRBJ1-2; no definite D call. V was shortened by 4 bases and J by 8 bases, with 15 bases between the two germline ends. Per germline, CDR1 SGDLS and CDR2 YYNGEE. The CDR3 consists of 13 residues. The CDR3 sequence: CASSSYRESGYTS. The CDR3 DNA sequence: TGTGCCAGCAGCAGCTACCGGGAGAGCGGCTACACCTCC.

The chain employs TRBV5-1 and TRBJ1-4; D is ambiguous. The germline V gene has CDR1 SGHRS and CDR2 YFSETQ. V lost 7 bases to trimming and J lost 3 bases, with 13 bases between them. The CDR3 is 14 amino acids. The CDR3 sequence is CASDGAGANEKLFF. The CDR3 nucleotides are TGCGCCAGCGATGGTGCGGGAGCTAATGAAAAACTGTTTTTT.

This rearrangement joins TRBV24-1 to TRBJ2-1, with 7 bases identical to TRBD2. V was pared by 4 bases and J by 1 base, with 9 bases of the junction left unmatched. The CDR3 is 17 amino acids. Germline V gene sequence: CDR1 KGHDR, CDR2 SFDVKD. Here the CDR3 DNA reads TGTGCCACCAGTGACGTCAGTTCGGGAGGTTCCTACAATGAGCAGTTCTTC. Residues: CATSDVSSGGSYNEQFF.

This clonotype was counted many times. The chain recombines TRBV5-6 with TRBJ2-1; no firm D call. This CDR3 is 15 amino acids long. V lost 2 bases, J lost 2 bases, and 11 bases lay in between. Per the germline V gene, CDR1 is SGHDT and CDR2 is YYEEEE. CDR3 loop: CASSFLTNTYNEQFF. DNA for the CDR3: TGTGCCAGCAGCTTTCTAACGAACACCTACAATGAGCAGTTCTTC. Looking up the rest from reference TRBV5-6 and TRBJ2-1 gives the full variable domain: DAGVTQSPTHLIKTRGQQVTLRCSPKSGHDTVSWYQQALGQGPQFIFQYYEEEERQRGNFPDRFSGHQFPNYSSELNVNALLLGDSALYLCASSFLTNTYNEQFFGPGTRLTVL.

In its sample, this clonotype was seen many times. The chain has TRBV5-1 and TRBJ2-2; TRBD1 aligns across 9 bases. V dropped 4 bases and J dropped 5; count of bases not matched to a gene: 9. The CDR3 spans 16 residues. Germline CDR1 reads SGHRS; CDR2 reads YFSETQ. CDR3 sequence (DNA): TGCGCCAGCAGCCCCACAGGGGGCGTAGGGACCGGGGAGCTGTTTTTT. Translating it yields CASSPTGGVGTGELFF.

This clonotype was detected ten times or more. V gene TRBV19 combines with J gene TRBJ2-5; 14 bases are a match to TRBD2. V gave up 3 bases and J gave up 7 bases; unmatched junction bases: 4. Germline assignment: CDR1 LNHDA and CDR2 SQIVND (reference sequence). The CDR3 covers 15 residues. The chain's CDR3 is CASSIGLAGGGTQYF. The CDR3 nucleotides are TGTGCCAGTAGTATTGGACTAGCGGGGGGAGGGACCCAGTACTTC.

The table lists this clonotype with many counts. The chain is built from TRBV28 and TRBJ2-5, with 7 bases fitting TRBD2. Germline V gives CDR1 MDHEN, CDR2 SYDVKM. There are 14 residues in the CDR3. The V and J ends lost 5 bases and 4 bases, in that order; junction bases with no gene match: 7. Written as DNA, the CDR3 is TGTGCCAGCAGTGCCATGGGGGGGGGAGAGACCCAGTACTTC. Translated: CASSAMGGGETQYF.

This clonotype was seen repeatedly, ten times or more. The CDR3 loop is CASSFSGLAGGHNEQFF. The CDR3 nucleotides read TGTGCCAGCAGCTTCTCGGGACTAGCGGGGGGGCACAATGAGCAGTTCTTC. V usage is TRBV7-2 and J usage is TRBJ2-1; 16 bases agree with TRBD2. There are 17 residues in the CDR3. Germline trimming cut 3 bases from V and 5 bases from J; bases unmatched to any gene: 4. Germline V lookup: CDR1 SGHTA, CDR2 FQGNSA.

This clonotype has ten or more counts. V and J are TRBV9 and TRBJ2-7; D may be TRBD1 or TRBD2 (5 bases each). V was cut by 0 bases and J by 5 bases, with 15 bases left in between. Germline-derived CDR1 and CDR2 are SGDLS and YYNGEE. This CDR3 has 15 amino acids. This CDR3 is CASSVGAGSGHEQYF. The CDR3 nucleotides read TGTGCCAGCAGCGTAGGAGCAGGGAGCGGCCACGAGCAGTACTTC.

This clonotype showed up many times. The chain is built from TRBV24-1 and TRBJ1-4; the D gene is possibly TRBD1 (6 bases). The CDR3 sequence is 16 residues long. Per germline, CDR1 KGHDR and CDR2 SFDVKD. V gave up 12 bases and J gave up 7 bases, with 26 bases separating them. This CDR3 is CAPNRDLRGKGEKLFF. Here the CDR3 DNA reads TGTGCCCCCAACCGCGATCTGAGGGGGAAAGGTGAAAAACTGTTTTTT.

In this sample, this clonotype turned up many times. The chain joins TRBV7-6 to TRBJ2-5; 7 bases map to TRBD1. In germline, CDR1 is SGHVS, CDR2 FNYEAQ. The CDR3 contains 16 residues. V shed 5 bases and J 4 bases; nucleotides not matched to a gene: 13. The CDR3 sequence: CASSPGSRGHRETQYF. CDR3 coding DNA: TGTGCCAGCAGCCCAGGTTCGAGGGGGCATCGAGAGACCCAGTACTTC.

Notes on this clonotype: A much larger clone is a single base away; this may be a read error. The J gene is TRBJ2-2, the V gene TRBV18, with a weak D call TRBD2 (5 bases). The CDR3 has 14 residues. Germline assignment: CDR1 KGHSH and CDR2 LQKENI. CDR3 coding DNA: TGTGCCAGCTCACTGAACCCGGGCACCGGGGAGCTGCTTTTT. It translates to CASSLNPGTGELLF.

This clonotype was seen ten or more times. The chain is built from TRBV18 and TRBJ2-1, with D hard to call. The CDR3 length is 14 residues. The V end lost 8 bases, the J end lost 0 bases, and 11 bases lay between the germline ends. CDR1 is KGHSH and CDR2 is LQKENI in the germline V gene. CDR3 loop: CASSLASSYNEQFF. The CDR3 DNA reads TGTGCCAGCAGCTTAGCAAGCTCCTACAATGAGCAGTTCTTC.

V gene TRBV9 combines with J gene TRBJ2-7; TRBD2 matches at 7 bases. The CDR3 runs to 14 residues. The germline CDR1 and CDR2 sequences are SGDLS and YYNGEE. The junction had 9 bases not matched to a gene; V was cut back by 0 bases and J by 9 bases. The CDR3 is CASSVGAGSCGQYF. In DNA, the CDR3 is TGTGCCAGCAGCGTAGGAGCGGGGTCATGCGGGCAGTACTTC.